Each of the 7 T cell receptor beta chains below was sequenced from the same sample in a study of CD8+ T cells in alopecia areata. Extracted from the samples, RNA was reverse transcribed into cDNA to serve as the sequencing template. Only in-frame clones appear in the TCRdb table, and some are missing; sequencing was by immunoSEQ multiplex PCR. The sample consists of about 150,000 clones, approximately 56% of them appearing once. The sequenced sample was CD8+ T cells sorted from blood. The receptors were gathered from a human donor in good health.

The CDR3 loop is CASSLVLGQRNIQYF. The CDR3 bases are TGTGCCAGCAGCTTAGTATTAGGGCAACGAAACATTCAGTACTTC. The V and J genes are TRBV7-9 and TRBJ2-4, with D unclear. The germline V and J ends were trimmed by 1 base and 6 bases, with 13 bases remaining between them. Germline V CDR1 and CDR2: SEHNR, FQNEAQ (reference sequence). This CDR3 contains 15 residues.

CDR3 in DNA: TGTGCCAGCAGCGTAGCACAAGGGAGTTCCTACGAGCAGTACTTC. Protein sequence: CASSVAQGSSYEQYF. The chain couples TRBV9 to TRBJ2-7; D perhaps matches TRBD2 (5 bases). The CDR3 runs to 15 residues. Germline V gene data show CDR1 as SGDLS and CDR2 as YYNGEE. Trimming shortened V by 0 bases and J by 1 base, and 11 bases separated the two germline ends.

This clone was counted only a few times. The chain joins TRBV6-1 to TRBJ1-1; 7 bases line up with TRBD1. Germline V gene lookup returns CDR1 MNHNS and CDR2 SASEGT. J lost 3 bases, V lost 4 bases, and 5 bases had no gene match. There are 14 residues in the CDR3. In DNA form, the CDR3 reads TGTGCCAGCAGTGGAACAGGGGTTTACACTGAAGCTTTCTTT. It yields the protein CASSGTGVYTEAFF.

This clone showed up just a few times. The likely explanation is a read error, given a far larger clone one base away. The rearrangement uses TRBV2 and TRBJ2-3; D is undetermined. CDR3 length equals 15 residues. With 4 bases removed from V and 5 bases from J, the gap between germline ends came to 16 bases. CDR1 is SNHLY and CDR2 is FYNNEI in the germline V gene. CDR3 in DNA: TGTGCCAGCAGTGTTCGACCTACGGTTGGAGATACGCAGTATTTT. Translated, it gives CASSVRPTVGDTQYF.

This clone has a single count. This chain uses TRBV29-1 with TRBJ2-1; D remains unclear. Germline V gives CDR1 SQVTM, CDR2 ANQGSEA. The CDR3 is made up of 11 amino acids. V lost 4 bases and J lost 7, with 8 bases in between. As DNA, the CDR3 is TGCAGCGTTGTTACGAGGAATGAGCAGTTCTTC. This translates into CSVVTRNEQFF.

The CDR3 DNA is TGTGCCAGCAGCGTAGGAGGCGGGAGGTGGAATGAGCAGTTCTTC. Translating gives CASSVGGGRWNEQFF. The rearrangement joins TRBV9 to TRBJ2-1; 8 bases fit TRBD2. Trimming at V came to 0 bases and at J to 7 bases, leaving 6 bases not matched to a gene. The CDR3 extends over 15 amino acids. Germline CDR1 reads SGDLS; CDR2 reads YYNGEE.

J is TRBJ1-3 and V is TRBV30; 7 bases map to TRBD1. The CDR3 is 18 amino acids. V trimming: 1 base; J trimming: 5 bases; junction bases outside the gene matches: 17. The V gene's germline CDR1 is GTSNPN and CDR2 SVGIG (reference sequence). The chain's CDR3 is CAWSDPRMTGLGRNTIYF. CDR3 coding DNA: TGTGCCTGGAGTGACCCCCGTATGACAGGGCTTGGGAGAAACACCATATATTTT. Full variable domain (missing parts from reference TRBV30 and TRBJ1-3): SQTIHQWPATLVQPVGSPLSLECTVEGTSNPNLYWYRQAAGRGLQLLFYSVGIGQISSEVPQNLSASRPQDRQFILSSKKLLLSDSGFYLCAWSDPRMTGLGRNTIYFGEGSWLTVV.